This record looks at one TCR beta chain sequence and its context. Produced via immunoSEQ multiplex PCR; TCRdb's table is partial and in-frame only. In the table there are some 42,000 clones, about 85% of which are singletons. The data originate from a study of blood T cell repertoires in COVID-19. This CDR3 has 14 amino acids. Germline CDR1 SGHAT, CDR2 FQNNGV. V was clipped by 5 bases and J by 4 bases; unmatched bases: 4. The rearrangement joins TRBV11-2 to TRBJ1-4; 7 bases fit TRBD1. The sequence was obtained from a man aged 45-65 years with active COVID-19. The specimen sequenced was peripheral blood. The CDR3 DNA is TGTGCCAGCAGCCAGGACAGGATTAATGAAAAACTGTTTTTT. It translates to CASSQDRINEKLFF.